This TCR beta chain came from a study of cytomegalovirus exposure and HLA in healthy donors. Findings of the study overall: First-cohort TCR clusters were later found to tend to co-occur in the roughly 110 validation repertoires. It was 160 or so TCR beta chains that were listed as cytomegalovirus-associated. Reports showed the classifier diagnosing cytomegalovirus status with high specificity and sensitivity.

With regard to this clone: Its antigen remains unidentified.

Libraries were prepared by immunoSEQ multiplex PCR; TCRdb keeps only in-frame clonotypes and omits some of them. The sample carries about 53,000 clones, around 94% recorded once. The junction had 11 bases not matched to a gene; V was cut back by 6 bases and J by 4 bases. The CDR3 spans 15 residues. CDR1 and CDR2 (germline): ENHRY, SYGVKD. J is TRBJ2-7 and V is TRBV10-3; 8 bases are a match to TRBD2. This TCR was sampled from a man aged 18 to 29 in good health and CMV-seronegative. The sequenced sample was PBMCs. This chain's CDR3 is CAIRGGAGVLYEQYF. CDR3 coding DNA: TGTGCCATCAGAGGAGGAGCGGGAGTTTTGTACGAGCAGTACTTC.